Detailed here is one TCR beta chain. The data were taken from a study of technical replicates of blood from a few donors. This table comes from immunoSEQ multiplex PCR, and its TCRdb copy is limited to in-frame clones, with some not included. The table shows some 80,000 clones, with approximately 96% occurring only once. Germline V CDR1 and CDR2: SGHRS, YFSETQ. Deletions cut 4 bases from V and 3 bases from J, with 13 bases between. The CDR3 contains 14 residues. The TCR originated in a human donor in good health. The chain links TRBV5-1 to TRBJ1-1; D unclear. The sequencing input was T cells isolated from PBMCs. The CDR3 sequence: CASSRTRGDTEAFF. CDR3 bases: TGCGCCAGCAGCCGCACGCGGGGAGACACTGAAGCTTTCTTT.